Shown below are 11 T cell receptor beta chains from a single sample sequenced in a study of beta chain features in type 1 diabetes listed by TCRdb under 2018. The investigation overall reported the following: Type 1 diabetes patients showed a moderate but significant shortening of TCRB CDR3 length in all four CD4+ subsets.

The library was produced with the immunoSEQ multiplex PCR assay. The entire isolated RNA was reverse transcribed using the High Capacity cDNA Reverse Transcription Kit, and thus expressed TCRB transcripts were sequenced. TCRdb took over this immuneACCESS table, retaining in-frame rearrangements with V and J assigned. Such tables are incomplete; in checked studies, under half of the missing clones stem from an unresolved V gene, and the remainder is unexplained. This sample has over 300,000 clones in its table, and about a tenth of those were observed once. 1% of the sample is taken by the ten largest. The antigens for these receptors are not known. What was sequenced was central memory CD4+ T cells from blood. The receptors were sampled from a man aged 25-45 years with type 1 diabetes.

This clone was observed a few times. V gene TRBV7-8 combines with J gene TRBJ2-3, with D perhaps matching TRBD1 (5 bases). With 4 bases removed from V and 6 bases from J, the gap between germline ends came to 8 bases. CDR1 and CDR2 from the germline V gene are SGHVS and FQNEAQ. CDR3 size: 12 residues. CDR3 nucleotides: TGTGCCAGCAGCTCCTACAGGGATACGCAGTATTTT. This gives the protein CASSSYRDTQYF.

This clone has only a few counts. This chain uses TRBV6-5 with TRBJ1-6, with 9 positions matching TRBD1. This CDR3 has 14 residues. Losses at the gene ends were 8 bases for V and 5 bases for J; bases not matched to a gene: 4. Germline CDR1 is MNHEY and CDR2 is SVGAGI. CDR3 sequence reads: CASRGQGDNSPLHF. In DNA form, the CDR3 reads TGTGCCAGCCGGGGACAGGGAGATAATTCACCCCTCCACTTT.

This clone has just a few counts. The rearrangement links TRBV19 to TRBJ2-4, with D tentatively TRBD1 or TRBD2 (5 bases each). Germline CDR1 LNHDA, CDR2 SQIVND (reference sequence). With 2 bases removed from V and 1 base from J, the gap between germline ends came to 12 bases. The CDR3 has 16 residues. This CDR3 reads CASSITSGSAKNIQYF. As DNA, the CDR3 is TGTGCCAGTAGTATAACGTCAGGGAGCGCCAAAAACATTCAGTACTTC.

This clone was found many times. This sequence joins TRBV7-2 and TRBJ2-4; D not resolved. V was trimmed by 2 bases and J by 5 bases, leaving 16 bases between them. Germline V gene sequence: CDR1 SGHTA, CDR2 FQGNSA. This CDR3 contains 16 residues. The CDR3 DNA sequence: TGTGCCAGCAGCTTATTGTCTCCCGGTCCGGAAAACATTCAGTACTTC. As protein: CASSLLSPGPENIQYF. The whole variable domain, remainder taken from reference TRBV7-2 and TRBJ2-4, is GAGVSQSPSNKVTEKGKDVELRCDPISGHTALYWYRQSLGQGLEFLIYFQGNSAPDKSGLPSDRFSAERTGGSVSTLTIQRTQQEDSAVYLCASSLLSPGPENIQYFGAGTRLSVL.

The chain is built from TRBV25-1 and TRBJ2-7, with no clear D. Germline V gives CDR1 MGHDK, CDR2 SYGVNS. This CDR3 region has 11 residues. Trimming took 4 bases from V and 5 from J, leaving 6 bases between them. CDR3 nucleotide sequence: TGTGCCAGCAGTGGACCCCACGAGCAGTACTTC. Translation gives CASSGPHEQYF.

A few counts support this clone. The gene calls are TRBV5-6 and TRBJ1-1; 7 bases are shared with TRBD1. This CDR3 comprises 16 residues. The junction had 8 bases not matched to a gene; V was cut back by 3 bases and J by 0 bases. Germline lookup yields CDR1 SGHDT and CDR2 YYEEEE. CDR3 protein: CASSWVGDSMNTEAFF. In DNA, the CDR3 is TGTGCCAGCAGCTGGGTGGGGGACAGCATGAACACTGAAGCTTTCTTT.

The rearrangement uses TRBV7-9 and TRBJ2-7; D may be TRBD1 or TRBD2 (5 bases each). Between the trimmed V and J ends, which lost 0 bases and 4 bases, there was a span of 13 bases. From germline, CDR1 is SEHNR and CDR2 FQNEAQ (reference sequence). The length of the CDR3 is 15 residues. The CDR3: CASSLAGTERYEQYF. The CDR3 region has the DNA TGTGCCAGCAGCTTAGCCGGGACCGAAAGATACGAGCAGTACTTC.

Only a few counts were recorded for this clone. CDR3 sequence reads: CASSLSRQGTGYTF. As DNA, the CDR3 is TGTGCCAGCAGTTTATCGCGACAGGGGACGGGCTACACCTTC. This sequence joins TRBV27 and TRBJ1-2; 8 bases fit TRBD1. V was pared by 0 bases and J by 8 bases, with 5 bases of the junction left unmatched. In germline, CDR1 is MNHEY, CDR2 SMNVEV (reference sequence). The CDR3 is made up of 14 amino acids.

This clone has only a few counts. The rearrangement joins TRBV7-2 to TRBJ2-5; TRBD2 matches 11 bases. J was trimmed by 4 bases and V by 5 bases; bases with no gene match: 9. Germline CDR1 is SGHTA and CDR2 is FQGNSA. This CDR3 region has 16 residues. In DNA, the CDR3 is TGTGCCAGCAGCCGAGGACTAGCGGGTGCGGGAGAGACCCAGTACTTC. Translating it yields CASSRGLAGAGETQYF.

The CDR3 loop reads CASRDSGGADTQYF. The CDR3 DNA reads as TGTGCCAGCAGGGATAGCGGGGGGGCAGATACGCAGTATTTT. The rearrangement uses TRBV5-4 and TRBJ2-3; 11 nucleotides align to TRBD2. V lost 5 bases and J lost 4; bases outside the gene matches: 3. CDR1 is SGHNT, CDR2 YYREEE, per germline (reference sequence). The CDR3 has 14 residues.

J is TRBJ1-2 and V is TRBV4-3; 8 bases are a match to TRBD1. This CDR3 comprises 13 residues. In germline, CDR1 is LGHNA, CDR2 YSLEER. V lost 1 base to trimming and J lost 5 bases; unmatched junction nucleotides: 0. CDR3 sequence (DNA): TGCGCCAGCAGCCAAGGGACAGGGTATGGCTACACCTTC. Protein product: CASSQGTGYGYTF.